This entry lists 28 T cell receptor beta chains sequenced from one sample in a study of shared clonotypes between healthy human individuals. Profiled with immunoSEQ multiplex PCR; TCRdb holds only in-frame clones, not every one. The sample consists of just over 2,000,000 clones, just under 95% of them appearing once. Only CD45RO-negative cells positively selected for CCR7 counted as naive CD8 cells, so terminally differentiated effector memory CD45RA+ cells were excluded. Sequenced sample: naive CD8+ T cells sorted from blood. These receptors were taken from a man younger than 35 in good health.

V usage is TRBV19 and J usage is TRBJ2-1; 11 nucleotides match TRBD2. The V gene's germline CDR1 is LNHDA and CDR2 SQIVND (reference sequence). The CDR3 covers 13 residues. V was clipped by 9 bases and J by 6 bases; unmatched bases: 4. CDR3 DNA: TGTGCCAGCTCTAGCGGGGGGTTCAATGAGCAGTTCTTC. Its protein is CASSSGGFNEQFF.

The rearrangement uses TRBV5-4 and TRBJ2-3, with D perhaps given as TRBD1 or TRBD2 (5 bases each). V gave up 8 bases and J gave up 11 bases, with 21 bases separating them. This CDR3 is built from 13 residues. Germline V gene sequence: CDR1 SGHNT, CDR2 YYREEE (reference sequence). DNA for the CDR3: TGTGCCAGTACCCGGGGTGATGGGGCCCAGCAGTATTTT. Its translation is CASTRGDGAQQYF.

The chain couples TRBV5-6 to TRBJ2-1; 10 bases agree with TRBD1. The CDR3 runs 14 residues. The V gene end was trimmed by 4 bases and the J gene end by 6 bases; junction bases not matched to a gene: 4. CDR1 SGHDT and CDR2 YYEEEE come from the germline V gene. This CDR3 reads CASSPGTGVNEQFF. The CDR3 bases are TGTGCCAGCAGCCCCGGGACAGGGGTCAATGAGCAGTTCTTC.

The gene calls are TRBV27 and TRBJ2-5, with D possibly being TRBD2 (7 bases). The germline V gene has CDR1 MNHEY and CDR2 SMNVEV (reference sequence). This CDR3 contains 16 residues. Trimming cost V 5 bases and J 1 base, with 17 bases left between them. The CDR3 is CASSPSAGDTQETQYF. In nucleotides, the CDR3 is TGTGCCAGCAGTCCCTCGGCGGGGGACACCCAAGAGACCCAGTACTTC.

This chain connects TRBV7-9 to TRBJ1-3; D is unclear. Germline V lookup: CDR1 SEHNR, CDR2 FQNEAQ (reference sequence). V was pared by 5 bases and J by 0 bases, with 5 bases between. This CDR3 is 13 amino acids long. The CDR3 protein is CASSELSGNTIYF. The CDR3 bases are TGTGCCAGCAGCGAGCTCTCTGGAAACACCATATATTTT.

This clone was seen a single time. Additional DNA sequences in this sample encode the identical CDR3. The gene calls are TRBV27 and TRBJ2-7; no clear D gene. The CDR3 is 13 amino acids. Trimming removed 6 bases at V and 2 bases at J, with 11 bases between. Per germline, CDR1 MNHEY and CDR2 SMNVEV (reference sequence). CDR3 region: CASSRTATYEQYF. DNA for the CDR3: TGTGCCAGCAGCAGGACGGCCACCTACGAGCAGTACTTC.

This sequence joins TRBV7-6 and TRBJ2-1, with no clear D. Germline CDR1 and CDR2: SGHVS and FNYEAQ. V lost 3 bases, J lost 12 bases, and 15 bases lay in between. The CDR3 spans 13 residues. CDR3: CASSLSAVTPQFF. As DNA, the CDR3 is TGTGCCAGCAGCTTGTCTGCCGTTACCCCGCAGTTCTTC.

With respect to this clone: A read error may account for a junction end that differs from germline. J is TRBJ2-1 and V is TRBV7-7; TRBD2 is a possible D gene (5 bases). Germline values: CDR1 SSHAT, CDR2 FNYEAQ (reference sequence). The CDR3 consists of 15 residues. The CDR3 protein is CASSASDRGENEQFF. CDR3 sequence (DNA): TGTGCTAGCAGCGCCTCCGATCGGGGAGAGAATGAGCAGTTCTTC.

J is TRBJ2-1 and V is TRBV5-1, with TRBD2 matching over 10 bases. Germline assignment: CDR1 SGHRS and CDR2 YFSETQ. The CDR3 has 15 residues. After removal of 4 bases from V and 4 bases from J, the junction contained 5 bases not matched to a gene. The CDR3 DNA is TGCGCCAGCAGCCGGACTAGCGGTCAGTACAATGAGCAGTTCTTC. This gives the protein CASSRTSGQYNEQFF.

This clone appeared a few times. The rearrangement uses TRBV27 and TRBJ2-7; D ambiguous. The V gene's germline CDR1 is MNHEY and CDR2 SMNVEV (reference sequence). The CDR3 is made up of 13 amino acids. V dropped 2 bases and J dropped 1 base, with 6 bases sitting between them. The CDR3 DNA sequence: TGTGCCAGCAGTTTAAAGGAGTCCTACGAGCAGTACTTC. Translation gives CASSLKESYEQYF.

The table lists this clone with a few counts. V is TRBV11-1 and J is TRBJ2-7; 9 bases fit TRBD1. The J segment lost 3 bases and the V segment lost 5 bases, leaving 5 bases of the junction unmatched. Germline V lookup: CDR1 SGHAT, CDR2 FQDESV (reference sequence). The CDR3 runs to 14 residues. The CDR3, as DNA: TGTGCCAGCAGCCCCCGGGACAGGGTCTACGAGCAGTACTTC. This translates into CASSPRDRVYEQYF.

This clone was detected only a few times. This chain uses TRBV4-1 with TRBJ2-5; TRBD1 matches at 7 bases. Germline V gene data show CDR1 as MGHRA and CDR2 as YSYEKL. The CDR3 has 14 residues. After removal of 5 bases from V and 5 bases from J, the junction contained 8 bases not matched to a gene. CDR3 sequence reads: CASSVRQGVETQYF. CDR3 sequence (DNA): TGCGCCAGCAGCGTCCGACAGGGTGTGGAGACCCAGTACTTC.

This chain uses TRBV7-8 with TRBJ1-2; D not certain. This CDR3 has 16 residues. Trimming removed 5 bases at V and 4 bases at J, with 20 bases between. CDR1 and CDR2 (germline): SGHVS, FQNEAQ. The CDR3 loop reads CASSRLTSEYSYGYTF. CDR3 coding DNA: TGTGCCAGCAGCCGTCTCACTTCAGAGTACAGCTATGGCTACACCTTC. Variable domain in full (rest from reference TRBV7-8 and TRBJ1-2): GAGVSQSPRYKVAKRGQDVALRCDPISGHVSLFWYQQALGQGPEFLTYFQNEAQLDKSGLPSDRFFAERPEGSVSTLKIQRTQQEDSAVYLCASSRLTSEYSYGYTFGSGTRLTVV.

This clone was picked up one time. The V and J genes are TRBV1 and TRBJ1-1; TRBD1 is the table's D call and was not checked against the DNA. TRBV1 has pseudogene status. This CDR3 has 13 amino acids. Here the CDR3 reads CTSIRTQHTEAFF. The CDR3 DNA sequence: TGCACCAGCATCCGGACACAACACACTGAAGCTTTCTTT.

The sample holds one count of this clone. Written as DNA, the CDR3 is TGTGCCAGCAGACTCCCCGCCATGGGGACCGGGGAGCTGTTTTTT. Translated, it gives CASRLPAMGTGELFF. V and J are TRBV6-5 and TRBJ2-2; D is unresolved. V was clipped by 6 bases and J by 5 bases, with 16 bases between them. The CDR3 covers 15 residues. Per the germline V gene, CDR1 is MNHEY and CDR2 is SVGAGI.

The chain recombines TRBV2 with TRBJ2-7; a possible D gene is TRBD2 (6 bases). Germline CDR1 SNHLY, CDR2 FYNNEI. The V gene lost 3 bases and the J gene lost 4 bases, with 13 bases spanning the gap. CDR3 length: 14 residues. CDR3 DNA sequence: TGTGCCAGCAGTGAGTTAGCGGATATATACGAGCAGTACTTC. The encoded protein is CASSELADIYEQYF.

This clone was seen once. The chain is built from TRBV2 and TRBJ1-5; D not resolved. In germline, CDR1 is SNHLY, CDR2 FYNNEI. Trimming took off 1 base at V and 6 bases at J, with 10 bases between the two ends. The CDR3 is 14 amino acids. The CDR3 protein is CASSEEAVSQPQHF. CDR3 DNA sequence: TGTGCCAGCAGTGAAGAGGCAGTTAGTCAGCCCCAGCATTTT.

This clone was found once. The chain employs TRBV29-1 and TRBJ2-7, with D unclear. The CDR3 loop spans 12 amino acids. The ends were cut back, 7 bases at V and 3 bases at J, with 13 bases in the middle. Germline values: CDR1 SQVTM, CDR2 ANQGSEA. The CDR3, as DNA: TGCAGCGCTAAGGGCGACATCTACGAGCAGTACTTC. Translation gives CSAKGDIYEQYF.

This clone was observed once. Other DNA sequences in the same sample also yield this CDR3. CDR3 in amino acids: CASSPGTSYEQYF. The CDR3 region has the DNA TGTGCCAGCAGCCCTGGGACTTCCTACGAGCAGTACTTC. The rearrangement links TRBV7-6 to TRBJ2-7; possible D gene TRBD2, 6 bases. There are 13 residues in the CDR3. Germline V gene lookup returns CDR1 SGHVS and CDR2 FNYEAQ. V was pared by 5 bases and J by 1 base, with 9 bases between. Based on the CDR3 plus reference TRBV7-6 and TRBJ2-7, the full variable domain is GAGVSQSPRYKVTKRGQDVALRCDPISGHVSLYWYRQALGQGPEFLTYFNYEAQQDKSGLPNDRFSAERPEGSISTLTIQRTEQRDSAMYRCASSPGTSYEQYFGPGTRLTVT.

The rearrangement joins TRBV7-9 to TRBJ2-5; no clear D gene. Trimming left V 3 bases short and J 5 bases short, with 19 bases between. This CDR3 is built from 16 residues. The V gene's germline CDR1 is SEHNR and CDR2 FQNEAQ (reference sequence). The CDR3, as DNA: TGTGCCAGCAGCTTCGGTCCCCACCTTACTGGGGAGACCCAGTACTTC. This codes for CASSFGPHLTGETQYF.

Worth noting for this clone: The germline gene is not matched at one end of the junction; a read error may be the cause. V gene TRBV7-7 combines with J gene TRBJ2-3, with 11 bases matching TRBD2. Per the germline V gene, CDR1 is SSHAT and CDR2 is FNYEAQ (reference sequence). The CDR3 loop spans 15 amino acids. The CDR3 DNA is TGTGCTAGCAGCCAGACTAGCGGGGGCACAGATACGCAGTATTTT. This translates into CASSQTSGGTDTQYF.

This sequence joins TRBV7-2 and TRBJ2-1; 13 positions agree with TRBD2. V lost 5 bases, J lost 7 bases, and 11 bases stayed unmatched. This CDR3 is built from 17 residues. The germline CDR1 and CDR2 sequences are SGHTA and FQGNSA. CDR3 bases: TGTGCCAGCAGCCCAGGACTAGCGGGAGCGTCGGGGAATGAGCAGTTCTTC. It codes for CASSPGLAGASGNEQFF.

This clone was picked up one time. This chain links TRBV6-1 with TRBJ2-7; the D gene is possibly TRBD2 (6 bases). This CDR3 has 12 residues. Germline lookup yields CDR1 MNHNS and CDR2 SASEGT. Trimming pared 8 bases from V and 0 bases from J, leaving 8 bases between. CDR3 residues: CASLTSSYEQYF. CDR3 coding DNA: TGTGCCAGCCTGACTAGCTCCTACGAGCAGTACTTC.

The V call is TRBV6-6, the J call TRBJ1-1; the D is unclear. CDR1 and CDR2 from the germline V gene are MNHNY and SVGAGI (reference sequence). The CDR3 covers 14 residues. V was trimmed by 2 bases and J by 6 bases, leaving 13 bases between them. The CDR3 sequence: CASSYVDTGSEAFF. The CDR3 DNA reads TGTGCCAGCAGTTACGTGGATACCGGATCTGAAGCTTTCTTT.

The rearrangement links TRBV7-9 to TRBJ2-2; D is perhaps TRBD1 (5 bases). V lost 5 bases and J 2 bases, leaving 12 bases between the germline ends. This CDR3 is 15 amino acids long. Germline V lookup: CDR1 SEHNR, CDR2 FQNEAQ (reference sequence). CDR3 sequence: CASSSPTVNTGELFF. The CDR3 bases are TGTGCCAGCAGCAGCCCGACAGTTAACACCGGGGAGCTGTTTTTT.

This clone was counted once. The chain links TRBV28 to TRBJ1-1; tentative D call: TRBD1 (5 bases). This CDR3 has 19 residues. Germline assignment: CDR1 MDHEN and CDR2 SYDVKM. V was trimmed by 2 bases and J by 2 bases, leaving 24 bases between them. The CDR3 sequence is CASSLVYGAPGIINTEAFF. As DNA, the CDR3 is TGTGCCAGCAGTTTAGTCTATGGGGCGCCAGGAATAATTAACACTGAAGCTTTCTTT.

This chain connects TRBV9 to TRBJ1-4; D gene ambiguous. Germline V CDR1 and CDR2: SGDLS, YYNGEE. The CDR3 spans 14 residues. Trimming cost V 1 base and J 2 bases, with 6 bases left between them. The CDR3 sequence is CASSVSGTNEKLFF. In nucleotides, the CDR3 is TGTGCCAGCAGCGTATCCGGTACTAATGAAAAACTGTTTTTT.

The chain carries TRBV19 and TRBJ2-7; no firm D call. The CDR3 length is 13 residues. The V gene's germline CDR1 is LNHDA and CDR2 SQIVND (reference sequence). V lost 2 bases and J lost 7, with 12 bases in between. Here the CDR3 reads CASSISGSGEQYF. The CDR3 region has the DNA TGTGCCAGTAGTATATCCGGGTCTGGAGAGCAGTACTTC.